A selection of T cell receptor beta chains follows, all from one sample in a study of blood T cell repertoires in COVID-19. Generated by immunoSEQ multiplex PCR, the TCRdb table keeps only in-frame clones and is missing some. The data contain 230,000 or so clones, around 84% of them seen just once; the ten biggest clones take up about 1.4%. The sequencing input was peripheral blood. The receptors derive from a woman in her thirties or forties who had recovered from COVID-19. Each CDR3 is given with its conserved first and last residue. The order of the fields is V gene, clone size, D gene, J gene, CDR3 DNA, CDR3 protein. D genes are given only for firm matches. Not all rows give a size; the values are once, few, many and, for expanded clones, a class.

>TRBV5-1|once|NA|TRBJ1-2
TGCGCCAGCAGCGTCTTGGCAGGGCAAAACTATGGCTACACCTTC
CASSVLAGQNYGYTF
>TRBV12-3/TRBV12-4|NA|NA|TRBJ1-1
TGTGCCAGCAGTTTAACGGGGAAGACTGAAGCTTTCTTT
CASSLTGKTEAFF
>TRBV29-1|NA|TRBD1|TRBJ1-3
TGCAGCGTTGCCCCCAACCAGGGGGCAGGGGGAAACACCATATATTTT
CSVAPNQGAGGNTIYF
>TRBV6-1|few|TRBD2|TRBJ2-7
TGTGCCAGCAGTGAATTAAGCGGGAGCTCCTACGAGCAGTACTTC
CASSELSGSSYEQYF
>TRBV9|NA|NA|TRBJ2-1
TGTGCCAGCAGCCCAAGAACCCGGGGGGCATCCTACAATGAGCAGTTCTTC
CASSPRTRGASYNEQFF
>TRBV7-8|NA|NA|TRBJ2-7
TGTGCCAGCAGCTTAGGGCAAGACTACGAGCAGTACTTC
CASSLGQDYEQYF
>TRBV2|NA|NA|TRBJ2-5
TGTGCCAGCAGTAGGACTCCGGGAGCGGAGACCCAGTACTTC
CASSRTPGAETQYF
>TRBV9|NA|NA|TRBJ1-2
TGTGCCAGCAGCGTAGGGGGCGCCCAGGCCCATAACTATGGCTACACCTTC
CASSVGGAQAHNYGYTF
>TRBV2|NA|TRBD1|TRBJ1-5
TGTGCCAGCAGTGGAATAGGGACAGTAAATCAGCCCCAGCATTTT
CASSGIGTVNQPQHF
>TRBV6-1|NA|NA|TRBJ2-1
TGTGCCAGCAGTGAATCAATACGTCAGGGCACTTACAATGAGCAGTTCTTC
CASSESIRQGTYNEQFF
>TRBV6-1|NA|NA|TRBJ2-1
TGTGCCAGCAGTGAATTCTTCTCGTCAGGCGATGAGCAGTTCTTC
CASSEFFSSGDEQFF
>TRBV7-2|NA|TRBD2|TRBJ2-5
TGTGCCAGCAGCTTAAACCATGGACTAGCGGGGGGGCACCCCCAGTACTTC
CASSLNHGLAGGHPQYF
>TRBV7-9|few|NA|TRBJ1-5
TGTGCCAGCAGTTCAGGAGGTTGGGGTGGTGGCAATCAGCCCCAGCATTTT
CASSSGGWGGGNQPQHF
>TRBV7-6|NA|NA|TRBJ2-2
TGTGCCAGCAGCGCAGGGGTCAGGAACACCGGGGAGCTGTTTTTT
CASSAGVRNTGELFF
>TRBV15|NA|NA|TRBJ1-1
TGTGCCACCACCCCAACCGGGAACACTGAAGCTTTCTTT
CATTPTGNTEAFF
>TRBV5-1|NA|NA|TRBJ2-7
TGCGCCAGCAGCTCGGGGTCGGGGTACGAGCAGTACTTC
CASSSGSGYEQYF
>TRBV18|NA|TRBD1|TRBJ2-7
TGTGCCAGCTCAGGACAGGCGGACTCCTACGAGCAGTACTTC
CASSGQADSYEQYF
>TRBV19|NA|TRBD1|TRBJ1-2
TGTGCCAGTAGTTCTCCGGGACAGAGGTATGGCTACACCTTC
CASSSPGQRYGYTF